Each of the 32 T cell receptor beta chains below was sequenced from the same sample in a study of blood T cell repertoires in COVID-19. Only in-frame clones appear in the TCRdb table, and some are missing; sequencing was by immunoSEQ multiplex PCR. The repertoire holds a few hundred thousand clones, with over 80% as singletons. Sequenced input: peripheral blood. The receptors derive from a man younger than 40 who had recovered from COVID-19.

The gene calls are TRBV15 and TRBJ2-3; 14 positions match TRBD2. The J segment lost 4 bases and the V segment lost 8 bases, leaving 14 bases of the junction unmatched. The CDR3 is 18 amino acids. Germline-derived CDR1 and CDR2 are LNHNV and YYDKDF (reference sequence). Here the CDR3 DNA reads TGTGCCACCTCGAGACTAGCGGGGGGGCGTTATTTGTCAGATACGCAGTATTTT. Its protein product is CATSRLAGGRYLSDTQYF.

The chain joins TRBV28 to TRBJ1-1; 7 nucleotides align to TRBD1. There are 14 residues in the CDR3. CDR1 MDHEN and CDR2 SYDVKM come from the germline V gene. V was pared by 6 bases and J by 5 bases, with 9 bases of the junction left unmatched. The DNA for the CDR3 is TGTGCCAGCAGCCCATCTCTGACAGGGACTGAAGCTTTCTTT. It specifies CASSPSLTGTEAFF. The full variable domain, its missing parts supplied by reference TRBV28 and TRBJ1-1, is DVKVTQSSRYLVKRTGEKVFLECVQDMDHENMFWYRQDPGLGLRLIYFSYDVKMKEKGDIPEGYSVSREKKERFSLILESASTNQTSMYLCASSPSLTGTEAFFGQGTRLTVV.

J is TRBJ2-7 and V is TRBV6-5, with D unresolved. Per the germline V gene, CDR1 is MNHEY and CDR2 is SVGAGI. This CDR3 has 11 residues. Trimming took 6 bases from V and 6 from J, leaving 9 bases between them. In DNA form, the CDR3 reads TGTGCCAGCAGCGATGACATCGAGCAGTACGTC. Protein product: CASSDDIEQYV.

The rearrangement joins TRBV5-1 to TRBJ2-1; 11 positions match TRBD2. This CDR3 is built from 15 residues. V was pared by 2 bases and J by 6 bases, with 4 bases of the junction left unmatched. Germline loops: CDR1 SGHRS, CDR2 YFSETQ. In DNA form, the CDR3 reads TGCGCCAGCAGCTTATTAGCGGGGGGGCCCAATGAGCAGTTCTTC. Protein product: CASSLLAGGPNEQFF.

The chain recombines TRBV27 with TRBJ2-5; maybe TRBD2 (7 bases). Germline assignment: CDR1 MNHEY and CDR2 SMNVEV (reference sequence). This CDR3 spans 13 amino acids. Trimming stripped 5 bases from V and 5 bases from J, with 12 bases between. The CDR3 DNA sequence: TGTGCCAGCAGTGAGGGAGGGGGTGAGACCCAGTACTTC. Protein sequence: CASSEGGGETQYF.

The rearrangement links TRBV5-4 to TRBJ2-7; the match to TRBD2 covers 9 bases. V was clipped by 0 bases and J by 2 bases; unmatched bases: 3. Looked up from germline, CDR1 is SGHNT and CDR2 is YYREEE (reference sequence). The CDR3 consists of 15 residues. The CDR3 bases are TGTGCCAGCAGCTTGGGTGCGGGGGGGCCCTACGAGCAGTACTTC. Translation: CASSLGAGGPYEQYF.

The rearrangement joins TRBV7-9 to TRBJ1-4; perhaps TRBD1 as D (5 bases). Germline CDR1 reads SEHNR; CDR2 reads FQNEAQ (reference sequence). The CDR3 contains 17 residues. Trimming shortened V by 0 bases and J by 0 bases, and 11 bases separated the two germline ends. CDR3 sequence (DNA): TGTGCCAGCAGCTTAGCGCCGGGGGATGCAACTAATGAAAAACTGTTTTTT. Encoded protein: CASSLAPGDATNEKLFF.

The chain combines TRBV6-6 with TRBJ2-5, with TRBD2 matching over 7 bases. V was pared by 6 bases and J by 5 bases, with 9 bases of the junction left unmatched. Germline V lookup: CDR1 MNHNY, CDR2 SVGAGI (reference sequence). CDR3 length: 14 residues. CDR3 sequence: CASSPPAGEETQYF. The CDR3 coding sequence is TGTGCCAGCAGCCCACCGGCGGGGGAGGAGACCCAGTACTTC.

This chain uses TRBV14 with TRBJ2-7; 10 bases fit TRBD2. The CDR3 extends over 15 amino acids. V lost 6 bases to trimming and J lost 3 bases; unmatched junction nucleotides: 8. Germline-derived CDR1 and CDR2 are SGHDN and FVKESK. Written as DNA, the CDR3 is TGTGCCAGCAGTCAGCTACTAGCGGGGTTCTACGAGCAGTACTTC. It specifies CASSQLLAGFYEQYF. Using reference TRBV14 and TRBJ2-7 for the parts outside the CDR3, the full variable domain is EAGVTQFPSHSVIEKGQTVTLRCDPISGHDNLYWYRRVMGKEIKFLLHFVKESKQDESGMPNNRFLAERTGGTYSTLKVQPAELEDSGVYFCASSQLLAGFYEQYFGPGTRLTVT.

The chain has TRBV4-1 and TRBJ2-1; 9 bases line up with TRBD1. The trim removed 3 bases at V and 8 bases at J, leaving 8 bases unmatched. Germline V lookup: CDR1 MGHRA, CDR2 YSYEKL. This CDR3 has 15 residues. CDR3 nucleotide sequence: TGCGCCAGCAGCCAGGAAGGGACAGGGTGGGATGAGCAGTTCTTC. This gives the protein CASSQEGTGWDEQFF.

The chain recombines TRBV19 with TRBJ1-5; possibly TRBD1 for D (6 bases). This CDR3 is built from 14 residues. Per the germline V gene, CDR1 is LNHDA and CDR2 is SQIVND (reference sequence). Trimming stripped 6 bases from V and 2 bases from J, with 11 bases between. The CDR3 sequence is CASRGAGGNQPQHF. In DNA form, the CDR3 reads TGTGCCAGTAGGGGGGCCGGGGGCAATCAGCCCCAGCATTTT.

CDR3 bases: TGTGCCAGCTCACCAGCCGGACAGGGGAAGGGCTACACCTTC. It is translated as CASSPAGQGKGYTF. The V gene is TRBV18, the J gene TRBJ1-2, with TRBD1 matching 9 bases. V dropped 2 bases and J dropped 8; count of bases not matched to a gene: 6. The CDR3 has 14 residues. The germline V gene encodes CDR1 KGHSH and CDR2 LQKENI.

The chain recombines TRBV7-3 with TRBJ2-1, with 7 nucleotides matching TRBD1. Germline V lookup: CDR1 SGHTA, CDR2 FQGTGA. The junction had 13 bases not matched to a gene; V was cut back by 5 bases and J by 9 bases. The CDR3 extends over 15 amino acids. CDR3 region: CASSRQGATLGEQFF. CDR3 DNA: TGTGCCAGCAGCCGACAGGGAGCCACCCTGGGTGAGCAGTTCTTC.

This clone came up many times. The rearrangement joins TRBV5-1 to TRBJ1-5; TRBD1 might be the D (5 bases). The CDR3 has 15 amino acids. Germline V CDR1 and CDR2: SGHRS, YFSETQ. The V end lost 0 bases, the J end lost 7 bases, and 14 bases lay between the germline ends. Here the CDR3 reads CASSLEGRDRQPQHF. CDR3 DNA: TGCGCCAGCAGCTTGGAGGGGCGCGACCGCCAGCCCCAGCATTTT.

The CDR3 spells CASIPGQGAGTGELFF. DNA of the CDR3: TGTGCCAGCATCCCGGGACAGGGGGCCGGGACCGGGGAGCTGTTTTTT. The gene calls are TRBV2 and TRBJ2-2; the match to TRBD1 covers 12 bases. This CDR3 is 16 amino acids long. V gave up 7 bases and J gave up 5 bases; unmatched junction bases: 8. CDR1 and CDR2 from the germline V gene are SNHLY and FYNNEI.

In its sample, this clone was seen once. The CDR3 sequence: CASSLVQNNEQFF. DNA for the CDR3: TGTGCCAGCAGCTTAGTACAAAACAATGAGCAGTTCTTC. The V call is TRBV7-9, the J call TRBJ2-1; D unclear. Germline V gene lookup returns CDR1 SEHNR and CDR2 FQNEAQ (reference sequence). Trimming pared 1 base from V and 5 bases from J, leaving 6 bases between. The CDR3 spans 13 residues.

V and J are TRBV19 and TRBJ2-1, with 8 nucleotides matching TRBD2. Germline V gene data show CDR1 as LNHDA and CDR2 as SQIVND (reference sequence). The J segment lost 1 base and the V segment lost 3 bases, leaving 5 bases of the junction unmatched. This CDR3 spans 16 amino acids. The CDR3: CASSMSGGRSYNEQFF. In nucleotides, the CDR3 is TGTGCCAGTAGTATGAGCGGGGGTCGTTCCTACAATGAGCAGTTCTTC.

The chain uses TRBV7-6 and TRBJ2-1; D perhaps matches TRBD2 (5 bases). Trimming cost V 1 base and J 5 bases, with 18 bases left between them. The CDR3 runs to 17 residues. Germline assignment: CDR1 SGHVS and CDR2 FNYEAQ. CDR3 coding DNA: TGTGCCAGCAGCTTAGGTATTGGACTCCGGCACGACAATGAGCAGTTCTTC. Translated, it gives CASSLGIGLRHDNEQFF.

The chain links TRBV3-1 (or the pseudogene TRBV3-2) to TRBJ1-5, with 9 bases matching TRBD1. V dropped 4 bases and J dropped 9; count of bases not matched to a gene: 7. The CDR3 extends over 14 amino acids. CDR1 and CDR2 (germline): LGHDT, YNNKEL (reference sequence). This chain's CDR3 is CASSLDRGQRPQHF. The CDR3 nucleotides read TGTGCCAGCAGCCTGGACAGGGGCCAACGGCCCCAGCATTTT.

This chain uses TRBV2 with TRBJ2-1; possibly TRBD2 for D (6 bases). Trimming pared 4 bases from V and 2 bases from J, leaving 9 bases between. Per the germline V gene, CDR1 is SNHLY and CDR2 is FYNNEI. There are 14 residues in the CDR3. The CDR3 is CASSGGVAYNEQFF. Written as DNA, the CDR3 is TGTGCCAGCAGTGGGGGGGTGGCCTACAATGAGCAGTTCTTC.

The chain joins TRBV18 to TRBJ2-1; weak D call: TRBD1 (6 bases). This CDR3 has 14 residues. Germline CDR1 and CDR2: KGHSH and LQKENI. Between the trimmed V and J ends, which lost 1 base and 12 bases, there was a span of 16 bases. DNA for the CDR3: TGTGCCAGCTCACCACTACAGGGCAGCGTGGGGCAGTTCTTC. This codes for CASSPLQGSVGQFF.

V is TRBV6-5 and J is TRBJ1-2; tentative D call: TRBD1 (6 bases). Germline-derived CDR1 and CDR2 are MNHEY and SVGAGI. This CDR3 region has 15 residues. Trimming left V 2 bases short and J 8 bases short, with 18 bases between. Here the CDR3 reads CASSYDATGSGGYTF. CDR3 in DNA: TGTGCCAGCAGTTACGACGCCACAGGGTCGGGGGGCTACACCTTC.

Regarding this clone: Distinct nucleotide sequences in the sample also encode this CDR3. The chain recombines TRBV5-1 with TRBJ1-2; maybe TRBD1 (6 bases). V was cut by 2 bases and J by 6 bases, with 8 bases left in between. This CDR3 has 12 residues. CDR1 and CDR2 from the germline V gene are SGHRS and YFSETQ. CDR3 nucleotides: TGCGCCAGCAGCTTAAACAGGGATGGCTACACCTTC. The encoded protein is CASSLNRDGYTF.

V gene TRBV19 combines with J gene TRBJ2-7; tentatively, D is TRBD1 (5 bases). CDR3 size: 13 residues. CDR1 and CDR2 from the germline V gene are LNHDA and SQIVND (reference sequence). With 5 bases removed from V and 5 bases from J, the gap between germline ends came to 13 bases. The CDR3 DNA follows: TGTGCCAGTAGTCCCAGGGAAAGCGACGAGCAGTACTTC. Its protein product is CASSPRESDEQYF.

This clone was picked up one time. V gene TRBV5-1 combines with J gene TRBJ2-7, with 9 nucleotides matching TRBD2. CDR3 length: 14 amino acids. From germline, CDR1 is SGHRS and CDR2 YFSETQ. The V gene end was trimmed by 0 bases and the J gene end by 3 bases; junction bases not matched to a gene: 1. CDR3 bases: TGCGCCAGCAGCTTGGATAGCGGGGGCTACGAGCAGTACTTC. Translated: CASSLDSGGYEQYF.

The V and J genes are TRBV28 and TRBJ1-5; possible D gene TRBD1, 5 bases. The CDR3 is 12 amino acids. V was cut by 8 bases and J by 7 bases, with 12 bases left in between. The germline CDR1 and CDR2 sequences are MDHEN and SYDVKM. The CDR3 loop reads CASQGLRQPQHF. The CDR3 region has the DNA TGTGCCAGCCAGGGACTGCGGCAGCCCCAGCATTTT.

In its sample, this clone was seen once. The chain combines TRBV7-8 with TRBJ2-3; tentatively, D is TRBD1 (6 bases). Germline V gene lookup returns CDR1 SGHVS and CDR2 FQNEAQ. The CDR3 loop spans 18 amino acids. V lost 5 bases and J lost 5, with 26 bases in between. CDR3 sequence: CASSRSPQVGARVDTQYF. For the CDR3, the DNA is TGTGCCAGCAGCCGGTCCCCACAGGTGGGGGCGCGAGTAGATACGCAGTATTTT.

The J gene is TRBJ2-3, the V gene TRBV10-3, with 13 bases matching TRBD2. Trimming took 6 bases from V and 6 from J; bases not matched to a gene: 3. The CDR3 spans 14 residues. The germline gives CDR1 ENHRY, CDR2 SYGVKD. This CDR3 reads CAISTSGGEDTQYF. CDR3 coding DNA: TGTGCCATCAGCACTAGCGGGGGGGAGGATACGCAGTATTTT.

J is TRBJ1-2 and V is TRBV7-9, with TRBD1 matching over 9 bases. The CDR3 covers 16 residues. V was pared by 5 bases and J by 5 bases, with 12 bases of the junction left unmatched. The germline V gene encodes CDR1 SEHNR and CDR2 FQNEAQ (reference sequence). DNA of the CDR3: TGTGCCAGCAGCCCGGGACAGGGCTTCCGGGATTATGGCTACACCTTC. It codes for CASSPGQGFRDYGYTF.

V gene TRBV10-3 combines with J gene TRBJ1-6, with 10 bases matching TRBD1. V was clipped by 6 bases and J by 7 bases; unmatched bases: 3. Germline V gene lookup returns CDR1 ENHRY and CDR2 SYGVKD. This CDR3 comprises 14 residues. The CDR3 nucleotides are TGTGCCATCAGCAGACAGGGGGCAAATTCACCCCTCCACTTT. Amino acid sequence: CAISRQGANSPLHF.

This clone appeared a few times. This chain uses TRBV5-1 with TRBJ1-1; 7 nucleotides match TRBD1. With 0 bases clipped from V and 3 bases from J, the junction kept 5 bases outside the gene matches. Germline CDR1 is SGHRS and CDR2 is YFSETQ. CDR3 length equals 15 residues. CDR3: CASSLEGAVDTEAFF. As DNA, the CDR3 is TGCGCCAGCAGCTTGGAGGGGGCGGTGGACACTGAAGCTTTCTTT.

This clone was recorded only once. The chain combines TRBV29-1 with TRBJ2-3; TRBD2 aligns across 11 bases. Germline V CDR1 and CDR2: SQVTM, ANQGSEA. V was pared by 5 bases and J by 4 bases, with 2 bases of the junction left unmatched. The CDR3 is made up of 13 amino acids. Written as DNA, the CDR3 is TGCAGCGTTATAGCGGGGGGGGCAGATACGCAGTATTTT. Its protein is CSVIAGGADTQYF.